This T cell receptor beta chain originates from a study of blood T cell repertoires in COVID-19. Study-level information: Donors in the United States, Italy and Spain gave samples during acute or convalescent COVID-19. PBMCs, B-cell-depleted T cells, or T cells were the source of the cDNA or gDNA that made up the material.

TCRdb's table, derived via immunoSEQ multiplex PCR, lists solely in-frame clones and lacks some. The sample lists 180,000 or so clones, approximately 90% occurring once. The trim removed 3 bases at V and 4 bases at J, leaving 15 bases unmatched. This CDR3 contains 19 residues. CDR1 is MGHRA and CDR2 is YSYEKL in the germline V gene. Sequenced: peripheral blood. The TCR originated in a man in his late teens or twenties with acute or convalescent COVID-19. This chain links TRBV4-1 with TRBJ2-2; TRBD1 matches at 9 bases. CDR3 residues: CASSHPPGQGVFGTGELFF. For the CDR3, the DNA is TGCGCCAGCAGCCATCCCCCGGGACAGGGAGTATTTGGCACCGGGGAGCTGTTTTTT.